This TCR beta chain emerged from a study of T cells in Graves' hyperthyroidism and ophthalmopathy. Regions amplified from RNA transcripts were the TCR beta CDR3 regions. RT-PCR in the first round (using the HTBI primer set) targeted the TCR CDR3. TCRdb re-called the multiplex PCR reads through MiXCR, storing one row per CDR3 protein. Among 500,000 or so distinct CDR3 sequences listed, more than 15% were seen once. The V and J ends lost 6 bases and 1 base, in that order; junction bases with no gene match: 3. This CDR3 is built from 14 residues. Per germline, CDR1 LGHDT and CDR2 YNNKEL (reference sequence). General observations from the study: Using 13 V-J features, a model discriminated ophthalmopathy from stable hyperthyroidism.

Not enrolled were patients with uncontrolled infection, other autoimmune disease, pregnancy or lactation. This clonotype was detected ten times or more. Its antigen is still unknown. This clonotype was sampled from a woman between 18 and 30 years old with Graves' ophthalmopathy. The specimen sequenced was blood. The chain uses TRBV3-1 and TRBJ1-1; TRBD1 agrees at 9 bases. CDR3 sequence: CASREQGANTEAFF. The CDR3 bases are TGTGCCAGCAGGGAACAGGGGGCGAACACTGAAGCTTTCTTT.